The 26 T cell receptor beta chains below all came from one sample that was sequenced in a study of T cells in Graves' hyperthyroidism and ophthalmopathy. TCR beta CDR3 regions were amplified from RNA transcripts. The HTBI primer set drove a first-round RT-PCR of the TCR CDR3. Each CDR3 protein gets one entry after TCRdb re-called the multiplex PCR reads with MiXCR. The sample comprises 350,000 to 450,000 distinct CDR3 sequences, over 12% of which are singletons, and around 27% rests with the top ten. The sample was blood. The origin of the receptors is a man aged 50-60 years with Graves' ophthalmopathy.

This clonotype was seen ten or more times. The chain has TRBV5-1 and TRBJ1-5; weak D call: TRBD1 (5 bases). The germline V gene has CDR1 SGHRS and CDR2 YFSETQ. V was pared by 0 bases and J by 3 bases, with 16 bases between. This CDR3 is 17 amino acids long. CDR3 in amino acids: CASSLDGGATTNQPQHF. In DNA form, the CDR3 reads TGCGCCAGCAGCTTGGATGGAGGGGCCACCACCAATCAGCCCCAGCATTTT.

The CDR3, as DNA: TGTGCCAGCAGTTCAGGGATCAGCCCGTCCCGGGGCTACACCTTC. Translation: CASSSGISPSRGYTF. The chain carries TRBV12-3 or TRBV12-4 and TRBJ1-2; tentatively, D is TRBD1 (5 bases). Trimming cost V 4 bases and J 8 bases, with 20 bases left between them. This CDR3 spans 15 amino acids.

The rearrangement links TRBV9 to TRBJ1-2; a weak D match, TRBD1 (5 bases). V was pared by 0 bases and J by 6 bases, with 15 bases between. Germline CDR1 is SGDLS and CDR2 is YYNGEE. The CDR3 consists of 15 residues. CDR3 amino acids: CASSVDPGVGDGYTF. The CDR3 nucleotides are TGTGCCAGCAGCGTAGATCCCGGAGTGGGGGATGGCTACACCTTC. Full variable domain (remainder filled in from reference TRBV9 and TRBJ1-2): DSGVTQTPKHLITATGQRVTLRCSPRSGDLSVYWYQQSLDQGLQFLIQYYNGEERAKGNILERFSAQQFPDLHSELNLSSLELGDSALYFCASSVDPGVGDGYTFGSGTRLTVV.

With respect to this clonotype: A much larger clone differs from this one at a single base, so this may be a read error. The chain carries TRBV28 and TRBJ2-1; 9 bases line up with TRBD1. The J call could be wrong; TRBJ2-7 is a better fit for the DNA end. This CDR3 spans 14 amino acids. In germline, CDR1 is MDHEN, CDR2 SYDVKM. The CDR3, as DNA: TGTGCCAGCAGAAGACAGGGGGGCCACAATGAGCAGTACTTC. Translation: CASRRQGGHNEQYF.

This clonotype was counted between two and nine times. The V gene is TRBV4-1, the J gene TRBJ1-2; 8 nucleotides align to TRBD1. CDR3 length: 16 residues. The ends lost 4 bases at V and 4 bases at J; junction bases unmatched: 11. CDR1 MGHRA and CDR2 YSYEKL come from the germline V gene. The CDR3 is CASSLVQGVFGYGYTF. CDR3 coding DNA: TGCGCCAGCAGCCTAGTACAGGGGGTTTTCGGCTATGGCTACACCTTC.

At least ten counts were recorded for this clonotype. The chain is built from TRBV3-1 and TRBJ2-2; 11 bases line up with TRBD2. J gave up 7 bases and V 2 bases, and 12 bases lay outside the gene matches. Germline-derived CDR1 and CDR2 are LGHDT and YNNKEL (reference sequence). The CDR3 loop spans 18 amino acids. The CDR3 protein is CASSQPRGTSGFLGELFF. The CDR3 nucleotides read TGTGCCAGCAGCCAACCCAGAGGGACTAGCGGATTCCTCGGGGAGCTGTTTTTT.

In this sample, this clonotype turned up many times. V usage is TRBV28 and J usage is TRBJ2-3; the match to TRBD2 covers 8 bases. The CDR3 length is 15 residues. J was trimmed by 2 bases and V by 5 bases; bases with no gene match: 6. Germline V CDR1 and CDR2: MDHEN, SYDVKM. The chain's CDR3 is CASSRVAGITDTQYF. The CDR3 coding sequence is TGTGCCAGCAGTCGAGTAGCGGGAATCACAGATACGCAGTATTTT.

Concerning this clonotype itself: A read error is possible here, since a much larger clone lies one base away. This rearrangement joins TRBV7-2 to TRBJ1-1; D perhaps matches TRBD1 (5 bases). CDR3 size: 15 residues. The V gene's germline CDR1 is SGHTA and CDR2 FQGNSA. The V and J ends lost 5 bases and 5 bases respectively, with 18 bases between them. CDR3 nucleotides: TGTGCCAGCAGCAGAGTAATAGGGCGGGGGACTGAAGCTTTCTTT. It is translated as CASSRVIGRGTEAFF.

V is TRBV4-1 and J is TRBJ2-5, with unresolved D. V lost 3 bases to trimming and J lost 3 bases, with 11 bases between them. CDR1 and CDR2 (germline): MGHRA, YSYEKL. The CDR3 length is 14 residues. CDR3 region: CASSHPPGEETQYF. The CDR3 region has the DNA TGCGCCAGCAGCCACCCTCCCGGAGAAGAGACCCAGTACTTC.

The rearrangement links TRBV19 to TRBJ1-1; 9 positions agree with TRBD1. CDR1 LNHDA and CDR2 SQIVND come from the germline V gene (reference sequence). The V gene end was trimmed by 0 bases and the J gene end by 5 bases; junction bases not matched to a gene: 7. This CDR3 has 16 amino acids. The CDR3 loop reads CASSIDTGGAWTEAFF. The CDR3 nucleotides are TGTGCCAGTAGTATAGACACAGGGGGCGCGTGGACTGAAGCTTTCTTT.

This clonotype was found a few times. V is TRBV25-1 and J is TRBJ2-5; 7 nucleotides align to TRBD2. Per the germline V gene, CDR1 is MGHDK and CDR2 is SYGVNS. Trimming at V came to 8 bases and at J to 1 base, leaving 22 bases not matched to a gene. The CDR3 is 19 residues long. CDR3: CASGRIWVVASGTQETQYF. CDR3 coding DNA: TGTGCCAGCGGCAGAATATGGGTGGTGGCTAGCGGTACCCAAGAGACCCAGTACTTC.

The V gene is TRBV12-3 or TRBV12-4, the J gene TRBJ2-3; 10 bases fit TRBD2. The CDR3 length is 15 residues. J was trimmed by 14 bases and V by 5 bases; bases with no gene match: 16. Here the CDR3 DNA reads TGTGCCAGCAGTCCTGGGGGAGCGGGAGGGCCTCACCTGTATTTT. This codes for CASSPGGAGGPHLYF.

This clonotype was picked up a small number of times. A junction end diverges from the germline sequence, so it may reflect a read error. The chain uses TRBV7-3 and TRBJ2-1; D may be TRBD2 (6 bases). CDR3 size: 16 residues. Germline V gene lookup returns CDR1 SGHTA and CDR2 FQGTGA. Here the CDR3 reads CASSPVFGVDYDEQFF. In nucleotides, the CDR3 is TGTGCCAGCAGCCCAGTTTTTGGCGTGGACTACGATGAGCAGTTCTTC. The variable domain in full, completed from reference TRBV7-3 and TRBJ2-1, reads GAGVSQTPSNKVTEKGKYVELRCDPISGHTALYWYRQSLGQGPEFLIYFQGTGAADDSGLPNDRFFAVRPEGSVSTLKIQRTERGDSAVYLCASSPVFGVDYDEQFFGPGTRLTVL.

This clonotype was seen repeatedly, ten times or more. The chain carries TRBV5-1 and TRBJ2-1; 8 nucleotides agree with TRBD1. The CDR3 extends over 17 amino acids. Unmatched junction bases numbered 14, after V lost 4 bases and J lost 5 bases. Germline V gene data show CDR1 as SGHRS and CDR2 as YFSETQ. CDR3 loop: CASSPNPGQGGDNEQFF. Here the CDR3 DNA reads TGCGCCAGCAGCCCGAACCCAGGACAGGGCGGGGACAATGAGCAGTTCTTC.

This clonotype appeared many times. V gene TRBV6-1 combines with J gene TRBJ1-5, with D possibly TRBD1 on 5 matching bases. Germline V CDR1 and CDR2: MNHNS, SASEGT. This CDR3 is 16 amino acids long. With 5 bases removed from V and 3 bases from J, the gap between germline ends came to 17 bases. As DNA, the CDR3 is TGTGCCAGCAGTAAAAACCCAGGACACTTCAATCAGCCCCAGCATTTT. Translation: CASSKNPGHFNQPQHF.

The sample holds many counts of this clonotype. The chain couples TRBV3-1 to TRBJ2-5; 8 bases align to TRBD2. This CDR3 region has 16 residues. Trimming took 3 bases from V and 5 from J; bases not matched to a gene: 11. Germline-derived CDR1 and CDR2 are LGHDT and YNNKEL (reference sequence). CDR3 loop: CASSQVQGLGRETQYF. DNA of the CDR3: TGTGCCAGCAGCCAGGTCCAGGGACTAGGCCGGGAGACCCAGTACTTC.

This clonotype was seen repeatedly, ten times or more. The chain joins TRBV7-9 to TRBJ2-2, with D hard to call. This CDR3 contains 14 residues. Germline V lookup: CDR1 SEHNR, CDR2 FQNEAQ (reference sequence). V was pared by 4 bases and J by 2 bases, with 8 bases between. The CDR3 spells CASSSYRNTGELFF. The CDR3 region has the DNA TGTGCCAGCAGCTCGTACAGAAACACCGGGGAGCTGTTTTTT.

The sample holds many counts of this clonotype. This chain joins TRBV28 and TRBJ2-7; no definite D call. The V end was cut by 8 bases, the J end by 3 bases, with 11 bases between. The CDR3 loop spans 12 amino acids. The germline V gene encodes CDR1 MDHEN and CDR2 SYDVKM. The CDR3 nucleotides are TGTGCCAGCGGCTTGTTACGCTACGAGCAGTACTTC. It yields the protein CASGLLRYEQYF.

The chain couples TRBV18 to TRBJ1-5, with TRBD1 matching 7 bases. With 1 base clipped from V and 4 bases from J, the junction kept 7 bases outside the gene matches. CDR1 and CDR2 from the germline V gene are KGHSH and LQKENI. CDR3 size: 16 residues. CDR3 residues: CASSPRGRGSNQPQHF. The CDR3 DNA reads TGTGCCAGCTCACCACGGGGCAGGGGGAGTAATCAGCCCCAGCATTTT.

This clonotype occurred many times. The rearrangement links TRBV20-1 to TRBJ2-1, with unresolved D. The CDR3 contains 15 residues. Germline CDR1 and CDR2: DFQATT and SNEGSKA (reference sequence). Trimming removed 0 bases at V and 8 bases at J, with 17 bases between. In DNA form, the CDR3 reads TGCAGTGCTAGAGATGGGAATAGCATCGGCGATGAGCAGTTCTTC. Protein product: CSARDGNSIGDEQFF.

This clonotype was recorded many times. The J gene is TRBJ2-7, the V gene TRBV6-1; D possibly corresponds to TRBD1 (6 bases). Per germline, CDR1 MNHNS and CDR2 SASEGT. With 5 bases removed from V and 6 bases from J, the gap between germline ends came to 17 bases. This CDR3 is 14 amino acids long. CDR3: CASSSRDKSGEQYF. Written as DNA, the CDR3 is TGTGCCAGCAGTTCCCGGGACAAGTCGGGCGAGCAGTACTTC.

This clonotype has only a few counts. This rearrangement joins TRBV9 to TRBJ2-3, with a possible D match to TRBD2 (6 bases). V was pared by 0 bases and J by 0 bases, with 11 bases between. The CDR3 covers 16 residues. Germline values: CDR1 SGDLS, CDR2 YYNGEE. The CDR3 DNA reads as TGTGCCAGCAGCGTAGTTAATAGCGGAAGCACAGATACGCAGTATTTT. Translation: CASSVVNSGSTDTQYF.

This clonotype was found many times. The CDR3 sequence: CATKLAGFTDTQYF. The CDR3, as DNA: TGTGCCACCAAACTAGCGGGATTCACAGATACGCAGTATTTT. This chain uses TRBV6-1 with TRBJ2-3; 10 positions match TRBD2. The CDR3 totals 14 residues. Germline CDR1 reads MNHNS; CDR2 reads SASEGT. The V and J ends lost 10 bases and 2 bases, in that order; junction bases with no gene match: 6.

This clonotype was seen at least ten times. The chain joins TRBV6-1 to TRBJ2-2, with 10 bases that match TRBD2. The length of the CDR3 is 16 residues. Germline lookup yields CDR1 MNHNS and CDR2 SASEGT. J lost 4 bases, V lost 7 bases, and 9 bases had no gene match. CDR3 in DNA: TGTGCCAGCATTAGCCTAGCGGGAGATCGCACCGGGGAGCTGTTTTTT. As protein: CASISLAGDRTGELFF.

This clonotype was seen a few times. This clone may be a read error of a much larger clone one base away. The rearrangement links TRBV29-1 to TRBJ2-6; D gene ambiguous. The CDR3 has 16 residues. Trimming took off 7 bases at V and 0 bases at J, with 16 bases between the two ends. Germline CDR1 SQVTM, CDR2 ANQGSEA. CDR3 nucleotide sequence: TGCAGCGCTGCGTATCGCTCCAACTCTGGGGCCAACGTCCTGACTTTC. Its translation is CSAAYRSNSGANVLTF.

This clonotype was detected ten times or more. This chain uses TRBV6-1 with TRBJ2-5; 7 bases align to TRBD1. The V gene end was trimmed by 7 bases and the J gene end by 1 base; junction bases not matched to a gene: 6. Germline assignment: CDR1 MNHNS and CDR2 SASEGT. The CDR3 consists of 14 residues. CDR3 region: CASKRQGPQETQYF. For the CDR3, the DNA is TGTGCCAGCAAAAGACAGGGCCCCCAAGAGACCCAGTACTTC.